This entry features one T cell receptor beta chain sequence. From germline, CDR1 is MGHRA and CDR2 YSYEKL. The CDR3 length is 15 residues. V shed 4 bases and J 4 bases; nucleotides not matched to a gene: 6. This specimen belongs to a study of blood T cell repertoires in COVID-19. About the research overall: Sites in the United States, Italy and Spain provided acute and convalescent COVID-19 samples. T cells, B-cell-depleted T cells, or PBMCs provided the cDNA or gDNA that served as material.

In the source study's methods: Reference gene primer amplification yielded estimated nucleated cell counts. Some clones are missing from TCRdb's copy, which holds only in-frame ones; the method was immunoSEQ multiplex PCR. V, J and clone size derive from that table, while D and trimming were established from the DNA sequence. The sample shows 200,000 to 300,000 clones, roughly four fifths of them seen only once. The Seattle site enrolled patients during active infection and followed them longitudinally. This clonotype originated in a woman of 80 years or more with COVID-19, enrolled during active disease. The sample comprised peripheral blood. The J gene is TRBJ1-4, the V gene TRBV4-1; 7 positions match TRBD1. The CDR3, as DNA: TGCGCCAGCAGCCCGCGGGACAGATTTAATGAAAAACTGTTTTTT. Its translation is CASSPRDRFNEKLFF.